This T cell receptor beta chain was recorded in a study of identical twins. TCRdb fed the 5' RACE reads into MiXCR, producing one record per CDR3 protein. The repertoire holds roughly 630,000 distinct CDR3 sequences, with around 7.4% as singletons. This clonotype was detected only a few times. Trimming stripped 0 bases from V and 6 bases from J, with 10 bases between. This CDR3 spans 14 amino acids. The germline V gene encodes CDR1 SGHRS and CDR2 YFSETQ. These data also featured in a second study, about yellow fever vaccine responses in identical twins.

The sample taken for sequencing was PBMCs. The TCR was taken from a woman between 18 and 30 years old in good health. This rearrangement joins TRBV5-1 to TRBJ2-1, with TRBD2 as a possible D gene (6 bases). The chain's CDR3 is CASSLVLATNEQFF. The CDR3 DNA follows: TGCGCCAGCAGCTTGGTCCTAGCGACCAATGAGCAGTTCTTC. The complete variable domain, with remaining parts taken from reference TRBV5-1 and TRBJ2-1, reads KAGVTQTPRYLIKTRGQQVTLSCSPISGHRSVSWYQQTPGQGLQFLFEYFSETQRNKGNFPGRFSGRQFSNSRSEMNVSTLELGDSALYLCASSLVLATNEQFFGPGTRLTVL.